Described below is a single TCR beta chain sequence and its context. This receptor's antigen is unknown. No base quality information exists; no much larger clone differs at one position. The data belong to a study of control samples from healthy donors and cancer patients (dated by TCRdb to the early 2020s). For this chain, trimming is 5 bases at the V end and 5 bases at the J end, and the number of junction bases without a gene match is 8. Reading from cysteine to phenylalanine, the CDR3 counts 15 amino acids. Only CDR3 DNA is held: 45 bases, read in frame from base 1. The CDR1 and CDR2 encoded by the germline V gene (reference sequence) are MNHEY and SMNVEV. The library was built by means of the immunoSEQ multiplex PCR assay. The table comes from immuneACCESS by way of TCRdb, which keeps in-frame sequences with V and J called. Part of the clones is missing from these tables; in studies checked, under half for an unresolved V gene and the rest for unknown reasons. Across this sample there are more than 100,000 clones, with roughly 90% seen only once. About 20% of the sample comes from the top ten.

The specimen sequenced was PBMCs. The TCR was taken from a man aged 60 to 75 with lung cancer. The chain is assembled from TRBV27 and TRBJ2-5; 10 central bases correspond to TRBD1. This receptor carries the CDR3 CASSRDRGGLETQYF. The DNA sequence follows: TGTGCCAGCAGTCGGGACAGGGGAGGTTTGGAGACCCAGTACTTC.